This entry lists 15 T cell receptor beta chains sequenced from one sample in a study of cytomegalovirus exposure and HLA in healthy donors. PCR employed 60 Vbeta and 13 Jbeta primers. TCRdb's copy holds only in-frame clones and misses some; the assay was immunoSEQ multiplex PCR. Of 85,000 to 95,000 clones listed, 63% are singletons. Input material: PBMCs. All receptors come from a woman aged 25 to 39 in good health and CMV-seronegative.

CDR3 loop: CASSPGTGAEKLFF. CDR3 sequence (DNA): TGTGCCAGCAGCCCCGGGACAGGGGCTGAAAAACTGTTTTTT. The genes are TRBV5-5 and TRBJ1-4, with 10 positions matching TRBD1. This CDR3 is built from 14 residues. In germline, CDR1 is SGHKS, CDR2 YYEKEE (reference sequence). The junction had 4 bases not matched to a gene; V was cut back by 4 bases and J by 7 bases.

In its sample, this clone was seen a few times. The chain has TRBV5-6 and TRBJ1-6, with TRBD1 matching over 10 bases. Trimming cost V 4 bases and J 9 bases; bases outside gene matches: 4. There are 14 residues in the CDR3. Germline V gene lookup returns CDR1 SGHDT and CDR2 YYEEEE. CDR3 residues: CASSAGQGSSPLHF. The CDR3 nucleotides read TGTGCCAGCAGCGCGGGACAGGGGAGTTCACCCCTCCACTTT. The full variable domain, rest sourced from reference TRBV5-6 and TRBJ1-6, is DAGVTQSPTHLIKTRGQQVTLRCSPKSGHDTVSWYQQALGQGPQFIFQYYEEEERQRGNFPDRFSGHQFPNYSSELNVNALLLGDSALYLCASSAGQGSSPLHFGNGTRLTVT.

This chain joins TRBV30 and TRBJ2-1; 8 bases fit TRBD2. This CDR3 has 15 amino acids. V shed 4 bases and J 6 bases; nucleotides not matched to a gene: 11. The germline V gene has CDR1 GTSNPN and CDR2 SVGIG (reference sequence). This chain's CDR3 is CAWNTGTSGPNEQFF. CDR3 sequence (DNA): TGTGCCTGGAATACCGGGACTAGTGGGCCCAATGAGCAGTTCTTC.

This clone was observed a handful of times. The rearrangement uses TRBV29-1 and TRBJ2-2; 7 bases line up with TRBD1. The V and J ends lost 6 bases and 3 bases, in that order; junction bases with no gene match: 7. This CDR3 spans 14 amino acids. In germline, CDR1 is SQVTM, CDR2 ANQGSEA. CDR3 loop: CSVLTGRDTGELFF. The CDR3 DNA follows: TGCAGCGTACTGACAGGGCGAGACACCGGGGAGCTGTTTTTT.

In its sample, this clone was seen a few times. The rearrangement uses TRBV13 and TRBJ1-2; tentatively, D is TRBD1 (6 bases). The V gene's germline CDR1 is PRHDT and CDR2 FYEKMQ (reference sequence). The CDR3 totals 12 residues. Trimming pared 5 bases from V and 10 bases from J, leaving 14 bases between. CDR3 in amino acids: CASSAPTGSYTF. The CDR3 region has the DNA TGTGCCAGCAGCGCCCCTACAGGGTCCTACACCTTC. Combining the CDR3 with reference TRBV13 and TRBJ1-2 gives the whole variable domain AAGVIQSPRHLIKEKRETATLKCYPIPRHDTVYWYQQGPGQDPQFLISFYEKMQSDKGSIPDRFSAQQFSDYHSELNMSSLELGDSALYFCASSAPTGSYTFGSGTRLTVV.

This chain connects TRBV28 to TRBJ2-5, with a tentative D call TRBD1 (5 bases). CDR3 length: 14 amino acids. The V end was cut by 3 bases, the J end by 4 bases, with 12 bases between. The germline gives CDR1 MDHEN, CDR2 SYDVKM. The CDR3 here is CASSFQGLGETQYF. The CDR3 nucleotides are TGTGCCAGCAGTTTCCAGGGCTTGGGAGAGACCCAGTACTTC.

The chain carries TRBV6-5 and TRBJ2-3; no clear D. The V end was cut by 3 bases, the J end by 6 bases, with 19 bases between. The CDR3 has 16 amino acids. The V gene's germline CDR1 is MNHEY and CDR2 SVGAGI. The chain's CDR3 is CASSYSRSGSPDTQYF. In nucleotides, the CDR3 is TGTGCCAGCAGTTATAGTCGGTCAGGATCCCCCGATACGCAGTATTTT.

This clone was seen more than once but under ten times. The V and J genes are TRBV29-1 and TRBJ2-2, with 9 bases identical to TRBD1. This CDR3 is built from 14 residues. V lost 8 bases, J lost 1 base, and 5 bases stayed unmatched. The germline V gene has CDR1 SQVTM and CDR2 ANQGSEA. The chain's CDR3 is CSSTTGGNTGELFF. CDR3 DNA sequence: TGCAGCTCGACGACAGGGGGGAACACCGGGGAGCTGTTTTTT.

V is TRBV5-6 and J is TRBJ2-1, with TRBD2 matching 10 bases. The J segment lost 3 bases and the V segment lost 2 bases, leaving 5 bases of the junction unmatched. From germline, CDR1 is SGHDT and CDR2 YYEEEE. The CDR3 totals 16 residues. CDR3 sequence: CASSFAKRGGYNEQFF. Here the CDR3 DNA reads TGTGCCAGCAGCTTTGCTAAGCGGGGGGGCTACAATGAGCAGTTCTTC. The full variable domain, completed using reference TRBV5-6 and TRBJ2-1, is DAGVTQSPTHLIKTRGQQVTLRCSPKSGHDTVSWYQQALGQGPQFIFQYYEEEERQRGNFPDRFSGHQFPNYSSELNVNALLLGDSALYLCASSFAKRGGYNEQFFGPGTRLTVL.

In DNA, the CDR3 is TGTGCCATCAAGGGGGACAGGGTTTATAATTCACCCCTCCACTTT. This encodes CAIKGDRVYNSPLHF. The J gene is TRBJ1-6, the V gene TRBV10-3; TRBD1 aligns across 9 bases. CDR3 length: 15 amino acids. Looked up from germline, CDR1 is ENHRY and CDR2 is SYGVKD. The trim removed 7 bases at V and 4 bases at J, leaving 5 bases unmatched.

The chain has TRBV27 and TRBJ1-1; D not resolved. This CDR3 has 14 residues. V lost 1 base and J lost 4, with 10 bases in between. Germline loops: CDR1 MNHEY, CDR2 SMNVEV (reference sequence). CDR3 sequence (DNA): TGTGCCAGCAGTTTATGGAGGGAGGGCACTGAAGCTTTCTTT. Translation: CASSLWREGTEAFF.

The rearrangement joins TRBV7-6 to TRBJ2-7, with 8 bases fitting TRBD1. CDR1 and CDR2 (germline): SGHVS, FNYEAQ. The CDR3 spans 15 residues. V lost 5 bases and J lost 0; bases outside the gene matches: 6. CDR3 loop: CASSARGLGSYEQYF. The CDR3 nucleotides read TGTGCCAGCAGCGCCAGGGGGCTAGGCTCCTACGAGCAGTACTTC.

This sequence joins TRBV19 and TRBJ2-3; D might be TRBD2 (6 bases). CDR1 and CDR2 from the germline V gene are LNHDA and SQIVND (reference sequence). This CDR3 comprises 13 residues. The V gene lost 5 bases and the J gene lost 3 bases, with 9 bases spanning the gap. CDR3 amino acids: CASSPGTTDTQYF. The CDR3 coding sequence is TGTGCCAGTAGTCCTGGGACTACAGATACGCAGTATTTT.

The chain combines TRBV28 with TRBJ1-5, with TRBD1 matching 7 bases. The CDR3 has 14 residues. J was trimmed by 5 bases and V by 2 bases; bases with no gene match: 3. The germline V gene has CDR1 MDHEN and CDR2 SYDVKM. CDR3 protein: CASSLPGGHQPQHF. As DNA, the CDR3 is TGTGCCAGCAGTTTACCAGGGGGGCATCAGCCCCAGCATTTT.

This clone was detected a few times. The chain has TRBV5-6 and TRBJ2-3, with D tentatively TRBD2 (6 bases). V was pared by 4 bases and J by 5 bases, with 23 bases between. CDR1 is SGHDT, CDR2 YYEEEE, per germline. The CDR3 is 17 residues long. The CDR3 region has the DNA TGTGCCAGCAGCCCACCCGTGAGACTAGGACAAAGAGATACGCAGTATTTT. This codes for CASSPPVRLGQRDTQYF.